These 13 T cell receptor beta chains were sequenced from one sample in a study of shared clonotypes between healthy human individuals (TCRdb year 2020). Library method: the immunoSEQ multiplex PCR assay. TCRdb took over this immuneACCESS table, retaining in-frame rearrangements with V and J assigned. Such tables are incomplete; in checked studies, under half of the missing clones stem from an unresolved V gene, and the remainder is unexplained. This sample comprises around 2.5 million clones, approximately 94% of them detected only once. The biggest ten clones account for approximately 0.36% of the sample. The material sequenced was naive CD4+ T cells from PBMCs. In the paper's terms, the cell subset or site label means: CD45RA+ positively selected. These receptors were taken from a man younger than 30 in good health. Some clones in this sample may be carry-over from other donors' samples.

This clone was picked up one time. The chain uses TRBV6-5 and TRBJ2-1, with D uncertain. Per the germline V gene, CDR1 is MNHEY and CDR2 is SVGAGI. The V gene lost 0 bases and the J gene lost 8 bases, with 11 bases spanning the gap. The CDR3 loop spans 14 amino acids. CDR3 bases: TGTGCCAGCAGTTACTCCCCCTTTTCTGATGAGCAGTTCTTC. It codes for CASSYSPFSDEQFF.

The J gene is TRBJ2-4, the V gene TRBV6-4, with D possibly called TRBD1 or TRBD2 (5 bases each). V lost 4 bases and J lost 13, with 17 bases in between. The germline V gene has CDR1 MRHNA and CDR2 SNTAGT. The CDR3 has 13 residues. The DNA of the CDR3 is TGTGCCAGCAGTGCCGCTACCGGGACGCCCCAGTACTTC. As protein: CASSAATGTPQYF.

The V and J genes are TRBV18 and TRBJ1-4; a possible D gene is TRBD1 (5 bases). The CDR3 sequence is 16 residues long. Germline V gene sequence: CDR1 KGHSH, CDR2 LQKENI. The V end lost 6 bases, the J end lost 2 bases, and 16 bases lay between the germline ends. The CDR3 DNA sequence: TGTGCCAGCTCCCGGTTGGGGTCAGGGACTAATGAAAAACTGTTTTTT. It yields the protein CASSRLGSGTNEKLFF.

For this clone: No DNA is shown, since the ends of the CDR3 on it are uncertain; the CDR3 is the one TCRdb lists. The rearrangement joins TRBV5-1 to TRBJ1-4. Germline CDR1 is SGHRS and CDR2 is YFSETQ. The CDR3 adds up to 14 amino acids, both ends counted. CDR3 sequence reads: CASSLGGGMKNCFF.

J is TRBJ1-1 and V is TRBV15, with TRBD1 as a possible D gene (6 bases). The V gene lost 4 bases and the J gene lost 5 bases, with 11 bases spanning the gap. This CDR3 has 13 residues. From germline, CDR1 is LNHNV and CDR2 YYDKDF (reference sequence). CDR3 DNA: TGTGCCACCAGCAACAGGGTGCAGACTGAAGCTTTCTTT. Amino acids: CATSNRVQTEAFF.

In this sample, this clone turned up once. This CDR3 is CASSLRVQDQPQHF. CDR3 in DNA: TGTGCCAGCTCACTCAGGGTCCAAGATCAGCCCCAGCATTTT. V usage is TRBV18 and J usage is TRBJ1-5, with D possibly matching TRBD1 (5 bases). This CDR3 is built from 14 residues. V was cut by 4 bases and J by 5 bases, with 12 bases left in between. Germline CDR1 and CDR2: KGHSH and LQKENI.

This clone has only one observation. The V gene is TRBV28, the J gene TRBJ2-5, with TRBD2 matching 13 bases. V dropped 4 bases and J dropped 0; count of bases not matched to a gene: 2. This CDR3 spans 16 amino acids. Germline loops: CDR1 MDHEN, CDR2 SYDVKM. The DNA for the CDR3 is TGTGCCAGCAGTTGGGGACTAGCGGGATACCAAGAGACCCAGTACTTC. Encoded protein: CASSWGLAGYQETQYF.

The CDR3 loop is CASRREPDWEAFF. The CDR3 DNA is TGTGCCAGTAGGAGGGAGCCGGACTGGGAAGCTTTCTTT. The chain links TRBV19 to TRBJ1-1; the D is unclear. The CDR3 spans 13 residues. Trimming removed 6 bases at V and 8 bases at J, with 16 bases between. Germline CDR1 LNHDA, CDR2 SQIVND (reference sequence).

The J gene is TRBJ1-1, the V gene TRBV7-2; D is unresolved. CDR1 SGHTA and CDR2 FQGNSA come from the germline V gene. The CDR3 loop spans 13 amino acids. V was shortened by 5 bases and J by 1 base, with 8 bases between the two germline ends. CDR3 residues: CASSPYKNTEAFF. The CDR3 DNA follows: TGTGCCAGCAGCCCTTATAAGAACACTGAAGCTTTCTTT.

The chain employs TRBV7-2 and TRBJ2-5, with D unresolved. Germline V gene data show CDR1 as SGHTA and CDR2 as FQGNSA. Trimming stripped 5 bases from V and 1 base from J, with 5 bases between. This CDR3 is built from 12 residues. The DNA for the CDR3 is TGTGCCAGCAGCCCGGCCCAAGAGACCCAGTACTTC. Translating it yields CASSPAQETQYF.

The chain joins TRBV9 to TRBJ1-5; the D gene is possibly TRBD1 (5 bases). Trimming removed 3 bases from V and 5 bases from J, with 12 bases in between. CDR1 and CDR2 from the germline V gene are SGDLS and YYNGEE. The CDR3 runs 14 residues. The CDR3 bases are TGTGCCAGCAGCGGAGGGACTTTAGATCAGCCCCAGCATTTT. Its protein product is CASSGGTLDQPQHF.

A note on this clone: The sample has other DNA sequences that encode this CDR3 too. This sequence joins TRBV5-1 and TRBJ2-3, with D possibly TRBD2 on 6 matching bases. V was clipped by 1 base and J by 0 bases, with 9 bases between them. Per germline, CDR1 SGHRS and CDR2 YFSETQ. CDR3 size: 15 residues. The DNA for the CDR3 is TGCGCCAGCAGCTTGCGGAGCGGGAGCACAGATACGCAGTATTTT. This gives the protein CASSLRSGSTDTQYF. Full variable domain (rest looked up from reference TRBV5-1 and TRBJ2-3): KAGVTQTPRYLIKTRGQQVTLSCSPISGHRSVSWYQQTPGQGLQFLFEYFSETQRNKGNFPGRFSGRQFSNSRSEMNVSTLELGDSALYLCASSLRSGSTDTQYFGPGTRLTVL.

The genes are TRBV6-5 and TRBJ2-5; possibly TRBD2 for D (5 bases). The CDR3 loop spans 14 amino acids. V shed 5 bases and J shed 3 bases, with 13 bases lying between them. Germline lookup yields CDR1 MNHEY and CDR2 SVGAGI. The CDR3 region has the DNA TGTGCCAGCAGTCGTCATGAGGGTGAAGAGACCCAGTACTTC. This encodes CASSRHEGEETQYF.